This TCR beta chain originates from a study of cytomegalovirus exposure and HLA in healthy donors. Study-level background: An early data release held 75 million to 100 million unique TCRs from HLA-typed donors.

Likely unrecorded immune exposures existed in these nominally healthy donors. The CDR3 loop spans 11 amino acids. Trimming stripped 4 bases from V and 5 bases from J, with 9 bases between. The germline CDR1 and CDR2 sequences are SQVTM and ANQGSEA. Both 60 Vbeta primers and 13 Jbeta primers went into the PCR. Clones were sequenced by immunoSEQ multiplex PCR, and TCRdb holds only the in-frame ones, with some missing. The sample has over 120,000 clones; the top ten hold around 0.96%. Material: PBMCs. The rearrangement uses TRBV29-1 and TRBJ2-7, with a possible D match to TRBD1 (5 bases). The origin of this receptor is a male donor in good health and CMV-seronegative. DNA of the CDR3: TGCAGCGTTGTAAAGGGGAACGAGCAGTACTTC. It translates to CSVVKGNEQYF.